Listed below are T cell receptor beta chains from one sample, sequenced in a study of T cell changes during pregnancy in multiple sclerosis. Profiling relied on immunoSEQ multiplex PCR, and the TCRdb table lists in-frame clones only, not all of them. The sample yields about 100,000 clones, 80% to 95% seen once. The sample consisted of peripheral blood, taken after pregnancy. Receptors originate from a female donor with multiple sclerosis, enrolled in a pregnancy study. Both conserved end residues are part of each CDR3. A D gene is named only where the DNA matches it firmly. Clone size is given for some rows only: seen once, a few or many times, or a class if the clone is expanded.

TRBJ2-3,TRBD2,14,-,TRBV2,CASNVAGGPDTQYF,TGTGCCAGCAATGTGGCGGGGGGGCCAGATACGCAGTATTTT
TRBJ2-7,TRBD1,15,-,TRBV6-1,CASSEGGTGSYEQYF,TGTGCCAGCAGTGAAGGGGGGACAGGAAGCTACGAGCAGTACTTC
TRBJ2-1,TRBD2,15,-,TRBV4-1,CASSQEREGRNEQFF,TGCGCCAGCAGCCAGGAGCGGGAGGGCCGCAATGAGCAGTTCTTC
TRBJ2-1,-,10,-,TRBV30,CASGYNEQFF,TGTGCGTCGGGTTACAATGAGCAGTTCTTC
TRBJ1-6,-,15,-,TRBV19,CASREDRSYNSPLHF,TGTGCCAGTAGGGAAGACAGGAGTTATAATTCACCCCTCCACTTT
TRBJ1-2,TRBD1,15,-,TRBV5-1,CASSLDRGTNYGYTF,TGCGCCAGCAGCTTGGACAGGGGGACTAACTATGGCTACACCTTC
TRBJ2-1,TRBD2,16,-,TRBV6-4,CASSDGGTSGVNEQFF,TGTGCCAGCAGTGACGGCGGGACTAGCGGAGTTAATGAGCAGTTCTTC
TRBJ2-7,TRBD2,14,-,TRBV5-1,CASSFSGSSYEQYF,TGCGCCAGCAGCTTTAGCGGGAGCTCCTACGAGCAGTACTTC
TRBJ1-2,-,16,-,TRBV7-6,CASHSLTGSTNYGYTF,TGTGCCAGCCACTCCCTTACGGGATCCACTAACTATGGCTACACCTTC
TRBJ1-3,-,14,-,TRBV7-3,CASSLEGSGNTIYF,TGTGCCAGCAGCTTAGAGGGCTCCGGAAACACCATATATTTT
TRBJ2-4,-,15,few,TRBV19,CASSSTGKAKNIQYF,TGTGCCAGTAGTTCTACAGGGAAGGCCAAAAACATTCAGTACTTC
TRBJ2-7,-,14,-,TRBV6-1,CASSDIGRYYEQYF,TGTGCCAGCAGTGATATAGGCAGGTACTACGAGCAGTACTTC
TRBJ1-2,-,14,-,TRBV6-5,CASSSSALGQGHTF,TGTGCCAGCAGCTCCTCCGCCCTTGGCCAGGGCCACACCTTC
TRBJ2-1,TRBD2,14,-,TRBV29-1,CSVFSGTSYNEQFF,TGCAGCGTTTTTAGCGGGACCTCCTACAATGAGCAGTTCTTC
TRBJ1-1,-,15,-,TRBV14,CASSQVGGVNTEAFF,TGTGCCAGCAGCCAAGTTGGCGGAGTGAACACTGAAGCTTTCTTT
TRBJ1-6,TRBD1,15,-,TRBV7-9,CASTQSGTGVSPLHF,TGTGCCAGCACCCAATCCGGGACAGGGGTTTCACCCCTCCACTTT
TRBJ1-2,TRBD1,13,-,TRBV28,CASSPQGTYGYTF,TGTGCCAGCAGCCCACAGGGGACCTATGGCTACACCTTC
TRBJ2-6,-,13,-,TRBV27,CASKSRFLTPLTF,TGTGCCAGCAAATCCAGGTTCCTTACACCTCTGACTTTC
TRBJ2-7,TRBD2,16,-,TRBV27,CASSLVGTSEGYEQYF,TGTGCCAGCAGCCTCGTGGGGACTAGTGAGGGTTACGAGCAGTACTTC
TRBJ2-7,-,13,-,TRBV10-3,CAIRVDISWEQYF,TGTGCCATCAGGGTCGACATCTCCTGGGAGCAGTACTTC
TRBJ2-7,TRBD2,15,-,TRBV9,CASSPSMGTTYEQYF,TGTGCCAGCAGCCCCAGTATGGGGACTACCTACGAGCAGTACTTC
TRBJ2-7,TRBD2,13,-,TRBV30,CAWSLAGAGEQYF,TGTGCCTGGAGTCTAGCGGGAGCGGGCGAGCAGTACTTC
TRBJ2-7,TRBD1,15,-,TRBV6-5,CASSYYQGAAYEQYF,TGTGCCAGCAGTTACTACCAGGGGGCAGCCTACGAGCAGTACTTC
TRBJ2-7,TRBD2,15,once,TRBV13,CASSPQSGKVYEQYF,TGTGCCAGCAGCCCCCAGAGCGGGAAGGTTTACGAGCAGTACTTC
TRBJ1-1,-,12,few,TRBV29-1,CSVEEANTEAFF,TGCAGCGTCGAGGAGGCGAACACTGAAGCTTTCTTT
TRBJ2-7,TRBD1,14,-,TRBV27,CASAWEQGGYEQYF,TGTGCCAGCGCCTGGGAACAGGGGGGTTACGAGCAGTACTTC
TRBJ2-7,TRBD1,15,-,TRBV6-5,CASSLDRGVFYEQYF,TGTGCCAGCAGCCTGGACAGGGGTGTTTTCTACGAGCAGTACTTC
TRBJ2-7,TRBD1,15,once,TRBV19,CASSIEQGRIYEQYF,TGTGCCAGTAGTATAGAACAGGGGCGAATCTACGAGCAGTACTTC
TRBJ1-2,TRBD1,14,-,TRBV6-6,CASSQTGTGYGYTF,TGTGCCAGCAGTCAAACCGGGACAGGGTATGGCTACACCTTC